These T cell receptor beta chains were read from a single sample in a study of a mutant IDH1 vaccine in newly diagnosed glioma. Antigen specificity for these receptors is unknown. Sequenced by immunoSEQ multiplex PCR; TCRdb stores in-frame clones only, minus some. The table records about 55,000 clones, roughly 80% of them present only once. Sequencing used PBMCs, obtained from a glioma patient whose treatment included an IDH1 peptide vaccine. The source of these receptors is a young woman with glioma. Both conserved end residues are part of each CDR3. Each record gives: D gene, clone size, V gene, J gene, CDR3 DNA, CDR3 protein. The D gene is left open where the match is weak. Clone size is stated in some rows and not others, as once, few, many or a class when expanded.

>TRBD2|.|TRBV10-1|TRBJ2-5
TGCGCCAGCAGTCCGGGACTAGCGGGAGAGACCCAGTACTTC
CASSPGLAGETQYF
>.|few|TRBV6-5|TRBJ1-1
TGTGCCAGCAGTTACGTTGGAGGGACTGAAGCTTTCTTT
CASSYVGGTEAFF
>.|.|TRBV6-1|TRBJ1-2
TGTGCCAGCCAGTGGACAGTATCAAACTATGGCTACACCTTC
CASQWTVSNYGYTF
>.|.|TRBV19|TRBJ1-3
TGTGCCGGGGCCTCTGGAAACACCATATATTTT
CAGASGNTIYF
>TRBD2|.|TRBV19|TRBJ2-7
TGTGCCAGTAGTATACCCTCAAGCGGGAGTTACGAGCAGTACTTC
CASSIPSSGSYEQYF
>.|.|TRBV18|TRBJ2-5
TGTGCCAGCTCCCCTAGCGTCTCCGGTGGGACCCAGTACTTC
CASSPSVSGGTQYF
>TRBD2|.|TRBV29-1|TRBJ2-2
TGCAGCGTGAGAGGAGCGGGAGCGGACACCGGGGAGCTGTTTTTT
CSVRGAGADTGELFF
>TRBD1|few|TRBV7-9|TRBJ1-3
TGTGCCAGCAGCTTAGCCACAGGGGGCGCCTATACTGGAAACACCATATATTTT
CASSLATGGAYTGNTIYF
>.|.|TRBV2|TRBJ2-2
TGTGCCAGCAGTGAAGCTTGGATACCCGAGCTGTTTTTT
CASSEAWIPELFF
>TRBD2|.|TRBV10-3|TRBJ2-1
TGTGCCATCAGTGCGACTAGCGGGGGTTACAATGAGCAGTTCTTC
CAISATSGGYNEQFF
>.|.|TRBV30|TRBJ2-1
TGTGCCTGGAGGTCTCTAGCGCCAGCCTACAATGAGCAGTTCTTC
CAWRSLAPAYNEQFF
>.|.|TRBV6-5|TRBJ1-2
TGTGCCAGCATTCGCAGGGGCACCAATAGCTACACCTTC
CASIRRGTNSYTF
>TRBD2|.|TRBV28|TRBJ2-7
TGTGCCAGCAGTTTCCCGGGACTAGCGGGGACCTACGAGCAGTACTTC
CASSFPGLAGTYEQYF
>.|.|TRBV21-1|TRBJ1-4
TGTGCCAGCAGGGACAAGGACAGTTACCCTGAAAAACTGTTTTTT
CASRDKDSYPEKLFF
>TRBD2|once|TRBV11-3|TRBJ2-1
TGTGCCAGCAGCTTCGGCGGGAGGGCCAAGAATGAGCAGTTCTTC
CASSFGGRAKNEQFF
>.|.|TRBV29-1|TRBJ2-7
TGCAGCGTTGAAGATCCGCGGGCCTCCTACGAGCAGTACTTC
CSVEDPRASYEQYF
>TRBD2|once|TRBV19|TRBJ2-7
TGTGCCAGTAGTATTTCCGCCCTTAGCGGGAGGAGATACGAGCAGTACTTC
CASSISALSGRRYEQYF
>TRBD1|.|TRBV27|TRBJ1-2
TGTGCCAGCAGTTTATCCGGCGGCAGGGGGCGAGTCTGGGACTATGGCTACACCTTC
CASSLSGGRGRVWDYGYTF
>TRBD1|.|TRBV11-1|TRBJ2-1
TGTGCCAGCAGCTTAAGACAGGGAAGCAATGAGCAGTTCTTC
CASSLRQGSNEQFF
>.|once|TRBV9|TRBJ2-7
TGTGCCAGCAGCGCCCCTATTGGAGGGGGCATCGACGAGCAGTACTTC
CASSAPIGGGIDEQYF
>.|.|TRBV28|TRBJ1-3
TGTGCCAGCAGTTTGCGCCAGTCCCTATATTTT
CASSLRQSLYF
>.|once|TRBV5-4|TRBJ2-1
TGTGCCAGCAGCTCAGAGGCCCTGAGGTCCTACAATGAGCAGTTCTTC
CASSSEALRSYNEQFF